The 20 T cell receptor beta chains in this list originate from one sample, sequenced in a study of blood T cell repertoires in COVID-19. Data came from immunoSEQ multiplex PCR; TCRdb stores just in-frame clones and leaves some out. The profile shows roughly 160,000 clones, roughly 84% of them singletons. Sequenced: peripheral blood. The receptors stem from a man aged 18 to 35 with active or convalescent COVID-19.

The chain recombines TRBV5-1 with TRBJ1-2, with unresolved D. The CDR3 totals 12 residues. Per germline, CDR1 SGHRS and CDR2 YFSETQ. V lost 0 bases to trimming and J lost 9 bases, with 9 bases between them. The CDR3 bases are TGCGCCAGCAGCTTGGAGCAGGCTAGCTACACCTTC. It is translated as CASSLEQASYTF.

The chain is built from TRBV7-2 and TRBJ2-7; no clear D gene. Deletions cut 5 bases from V and 0 bases from J, with 11 bases between. The germline gives CDR1 SGHTA, CDR2 FQGNSA. The CDR3 has 14 residues. CDR3 sequence: CASSPGPSSYEQYF. The CDR3 DNA follows: TGTGCCAGCAGCCCCGGCCCTAGCTCCTACGAGCAGTACTTC. Looking up the rest from reference TRBV7-2 and TRBJ2-7 gives the full variable domain: GAGVSQSPSNKVTEKGKDVELRCDPISGHTALYWYRQSLGQGLEFLIYFQGNSAPDKSGLPSDRFSAERTGGSVSTLTIQRTQQEDSAVYLCASSPGPSSYEQYFGPGTRLTVT.

The rearrangement links TRBV18 to TRBJ1-3; TRBD1 matches at 10 bases. Germline CDR1 KGHSH, CDR2 LQKENI. The CDR3 consists of 18 residues. Trimming took 3 bases from V and 0 from J; bases not matched to a gene: 8. The CDR3 nucleotides are TGTGCCAGCTCACCCTCCCGGACAGGGGGATTCTCTGGAAACACCATATATTTT. The encoded protein is CASSPSRTGGFSGNTIYF. The variable domain in full, completed from reference TRBV18 and TRBJ1-3, reads NAGVMQNPRHLVRRRGQEARLRCSPMKGHSHVYWYRQLPEEGLKFMVYLQKENIIDESGMPKERFSAEFPKEGPSILRIQQVVRGDSAAYFCASSPSRTGGFSGNTIYFGEGSWLTVV.

This chain joins TRBV6-2 or TRBV6-3 and TRBJ1-1; D may be TRBD1 (5 bases). V was cut by 2 bases and J by 5 bases, with 9 bases left in between. Germline values: CDR1 MNHEY, CDR2 SVGEGT. This CDR3 comprises 13 residues. The CDR3 reads CASSYVEGTEAFF. The CDR3 DNA reads TGTGCCAGCAGTTACGTGGAGGGGACTGAAGCTTTCTTT.

This chain connects TRBV7-9 to TRBJ1-1; 7 nucleotides line up with TRBD1. This CDR3 is built from 12 residues. Germline V lookup: CDR1 SEHNR, CDR2 FQNEAQ (reference sequence). V trimming: 3 bases; J trimming: 7 bases; junction bases outside the gene matches: 2. As DNA, the CDR3 is TGTGCCAGCAGCTTTCGGACAGGTGAAGCTTTCTTT. Its translation is CASSFRTGEAFF.

CDR3 sequence: CASSGLAGVGTDTQYF. CDR3 DNA: TGTGCCAGCTCGGGACTAGCGGGGGTAGGCACAGATACGCAGTATTTT. The chain joins TRBV18 to TRBJ2-3; TRBD2 matches 14 bases. V was pared by 6 bases and J by 1 base, with 3 bases of the junction left unmatched. The CDR3 loop spans 16 amino acids. From germline, CDR1 is KGHSH and CDR2 LQKENI.

The chain couples TRBV12-3 or TRBV12-4 to TRBJ1-1, with 8 bases lining up with TRBD1. CDR3 size: 13 residues. Unmatched junction bases numbered 6, after V lost 4 bases and J lost 8 bases. CDR3 amino acids: CASSSRTGSEAFF. In nucleotides, the CDR3 is TGTGCCAGCAGTTCGCGGACAGGGAGCGAAGCTTTCTTT.

The chain links TRBV18 to TRBJ1-1; TRBD1 is a possible D gene (5 bases). V was clipped by 6 bases and J by 1 base, with 9 bases between them. The CDR3 length is 13 residues. CDR1 is KGHSH, CDR2 LQKENI, per germline. CDR3 DNA: TGTGCCAGCTCCTTCGACAGGAACACTGAAGCTTTCTTT. Translated: CASSFDRNTEAFF.

This chain joins TRBV5-1 and TRBJ2-7, with D possibly TRBD1 on 6 matching bases. This CDR3 contains 13 residues. Germline V lookup: CDR1 SGHRS, CDR2 YFSETQ. V gave up 4 bases and J gave up 5 bases, with 13 bases separating them. CDR3 amino acids: CASSTTGSHEQYF. In DNA form, the CDR3 reads TGCGCCAGCAGCACTACAGGGAGCCACGAGCAGTACTTC.

The rearrangement joins TRBV3-1 (or the pseudogene TRBV3-2) to TRBJ1-3; D gene ambiguous. The CDR3 consists of 14 residues. With 5 bases removed from V and 8 bases from J, the gap between germline ends came to 16 bases. The germline V gene encodes CDR1 LGHDT and CDR2 YNNKEL (reference sequence). In DNA, the CDR3 is TGTGCCAGCAGCTCGAGCGATCGGAAGGACACCATATATTTT. Encoded protein: CASSSSDRKDTIYF.

The rearrangement uses TRBV19 and TRBJ2-5, with 9 bases lining up with TRBD2. The trim removed 3 bases at V and 3 bases at J, leaving 5 bases unmatched. The CDR3 spans 15 residues. CDR1 LNHDA and CDR2 SQIVND come from the germline V gene (reference sequence). The CDR3 here is CASSILAGGEETQYF. Written as DNA, the CDR3 is TGTGCCAGTAGTATTCTTGCGGGAGGGGAAGAGACCCAGTACTTC.

This chain connects TRBV18 to TRBJ2-7; D possibly corresponds to TRBD1 (5 bases). Trimming removed 3 bases from V and 3 bases from J, with 12 bases in between. Germline V gene sequence: CDR1 KGHSH, CDR2 LQKENI. The CDR3 consists of 14 residues. CDR3 residues: CASSPNLDSYEQYF. The CDR3 DNA is TGTGCCAGCTCACCCAATTTAGACAGCTACGAGCAGTACTTC.

V and J are TRBV6-1 and TRBJ1-5; weak D call: TRBD1 (6 bases). The CDR3 runs 16 residues. V gave up 3 bases and J gave up 7 bases, with 19 bases separating them. Looked up from germline, CDR1 is MNHNS and CDR2 is SASEGT. The DNA for the CDR3 is TGTGCCAGCAGTGACGCCCCCTTAACAGGGACCCAGCCCCAGCATTTT. Encoded protein: CASSDAPLTGTQPQHF.

The chain combines TRBV25-1 with TRBJ1-4, with D perhaps matching TRBD1 (5 bases). Trimming stripped 3 bases from V and 10 bases from J, with 9 bases between. Germline lookup yields CDR1 MGHDK and CDR2 SYGVNS. This CDR3 has 12 residues. For the CDR3, the DNA is TGTGCCAGCAGTGACAGGGTCTCAAAACTGTTTTTT. Protein sequence: CASSDRVSKLFF.

V and J are TRBV5-4 and TRBJ2-3; 15 bases are shared with TRBD2. Per germline, CDR1 SGHNT and CDR2 YYREEE (reference sequence). V shed 5 bases, J shed 4 bases, and the junction held 8 bases outside the gene matches. The CDR3 runs 17 residues. The CDR3, as DNA: TGTGCCAGCAGTACAGGACTAGCGGGGGGGCACGCAGATACGCAGTATTTT. It specifies CASSTGLAGGHADTQYF.

V gene TRBV6-5 combines with J gene TRBJ1-3; the D gene is possibly TRBD1 (6 bases). This CDR3 comprises 14 residues. Trimming pared 3 bases from V and 3 bases from J, leaving 9 bases between. Per the germline V gene, CDR1 is MNHEY and CDR2 is SVGAGI. Written as DNA, the CDR3 is TGTGCCAGCAGTTATAGGGGGATTGGAAACACCATATATTTT. Protein sequence: CASSYRGIGNTIYF.

The chain joins TRBV7-9 to TRBJ1-1; D might be TRBD1 (5 bases). This CDR3 has 13 amino acids. Germline-derived CDR1 and CDR2 are SEHNR and FQNEAQ (reference sequence). V dropped 3 bases and J dropped 5 bases, with 10 bases sitting between them. The CDR3 is CASSLGLGTEAFF. The CDR3, as DNA: TGTGCCAGCAGCTTGGGACTTGGGACTGAAGCTTTCTTT.

V usage is TRBV7-9 and J usage is TRBJ1-5; no reliable D call. In germline, CDR1 is SEHNR, CDR2 FQNEAQ (reference sequence). CDR3 length: 14 amino acids. Trimming stripped 6 bases from V and 5 bases from J, with 14 bases between. CDR3 amino acids: CASSPTGTDQPQHF. Here the CDR3 DNA reads TGTGCCAGCAGTCCGACGGGTACGGATCAGCCCCAGCATTTT. Full variable domain (remainder filled in from reference TRBV7-9 and TRBJ1-5): DTGVSQNPRHKITKRGQNVTFRCDPISEHNRLYWYRQTLGQGPEFLTYFQNEAQLEKSRLLSDRFSAERPKGSFSTLEIQRTEQGDSAMYLCASSPTGTDQPQHFGDGTRLSIL.

This rearrangement joins TRBV5-1 to TRBJ2-5; 11 positions match TRBD1. The V gene end was trimmed by 5 bases and the J gene end by 10 bases; junction bases not matched to a gene: 4. Germline CDR1 is SGHRS and CDR2 is YFSETQ. This CDR3 is 12 amino acids long. The CDR3 sequence is CASSRDRGNQYF. The DNA for the CDR3 is TGCGCCAGCAGTCGGGACAGGGGGAACCAGTACTTC.

V gene TRBV6-5 combines with J gene TRBJ1-2; 7 bases line up with TRBD1. J gave up 0 bases and V 2 bases, and 6 bases lay outside the gene matches. The CDR3 has 16 amino acids. The germline V gene has CDR1 MNHEY and CDR2 SVGAGI. DNA of the CDR3: TGTGCCAGCAGTTACGGCGAGGACAGGACTAACTATGGCTACACCTTC. This gives the protein CASSYGEDRTNYGYTF.